The 20 T cell receptor beta chains below all came from one sample that was sequenced in a study of blood T cell repertoires in COVID-19. The assay was immunoSEQ multiplex PCR, and TCRdb's table has in-frame clones only and misses some. The sample shows 150,000 to 200,000 clones, roughly 79% of them seen only once. Source material: peripheral blood. These receptor sequences come from a woman aged 80 or over with COVID-19, enrolled during active disease.

This clone was counted a single time. The chain joins TRBV5-1 to TRBJ1-2; D call uncertain. Trimming left V 0 bases short and J 0 bases short, with 21 bases between. This CDR3 has 19 residues. Germline loops: CDR1 SGHRS, CDR2 YFSETQ. The CDR3 here is CASSLDPGYSLWANYGYTF. The DNA for the CDR3 is TGCGCCAGCAGCTTGGACCCGGGATACAGTCTTTGGGCTAACTATGGCTACACCTTC.

This clone was detected only once. V usage is TRBV28 and J usage is TRBJ2-2; 9 bases align to TRBD2. CDR1 and CDR2 (germline): MDHEN, SYDVKM. V lost 4 bases, J lost 3 bases, and 12 bases stayed unmatched. CDR3 length: 18 residues. CDR3 DNA sequence: TGTGCCAGCAGTTCCCCCCCGCGGGGGGGTTGGTACACCGGGGAGCTGTTTTTT. Translation gives CASSSPPRGGWYTGELFF.

The CDR3 spells CAWSVSGSTDTQYF. CDR3 bases: TGTGCCTGGAGTGTTTCGGGTAGCACAGATACGCAGTATTTT. This chain uses TRBV30 with TRBJ2-3; D ambiguous. V was pared by 0 bases and J by 0 bases, with 7 bases between. The CDR3 runs 14 residues. Germline CDR1 is GTSNPN and CDR2 is SVGIG (reference sequence). The full variable domain, completed using reference TRBV30 and TRBJ2-3, is SQTIHQWPATLVQPVGSPLSLECTVEGTSNPNLYWYRQAAGRGLQLLFYSVGIGQISSEVPQNLSASRPQDRQFILSSKKLLLSDSGFYLCAWSVSGSTDTQYFGPGTRLTVL.

The V gene is TRBV29-1, the J gene TRBJ1-2; D unclear. The V and J ends lost 7 bases and 4 bases respectively, with 22 bases between them. The CDR3 extends over 15 amino acids. CDR1 is SQVTM, CDR2 ANQGSEA, per germline. The CDR3, as DNA: TGCAGCGATGTCGTGTACAGCCGGCGGGGCTATGGCTACACCTTC. This encodes CSDVVYSRRGYGYTF.

The chain recombines TRBV2 with TRBJ2-2; D unclear. V was clipped by 3 bases and J by 6 bases, with 8 bases between them. Germline V gene lookup returns CDR1 SNHLY and CDR2 FYNNEI. The CDR3 contains 13 residues. The CDR3 protein is CASSEERSGELFF. CDR3 nucleotides: TGTGCCAGCAGTGAGGAGCGTTCCGGGGAGCTGTTTTTT.

This chain connects TRBV29-1 to TRBJ2-3, with 15 bases fitting TRBD2. There are 15 residues in the CDR3. Germline assignment: CDR1 SQVTM and CDR2 ANQGSEA. V dropped 4 bases and J dropped 4; count of bases not matched to a gene: 3. The CDR3 loop reads CSVVGLAGGPDTQYF. DNA of the CDR3: TGCAGCGTTGTAGGACTAGCGGGAGGGCCAGATACGCAGTATTTT.

V is TRBV18 and J is TRBJ2-3, with 9 bases identical to TRBD1. Per germline, CDR1 KGHSH and CDR2 LQKENI. This CDR3 comprises 16 residues. The junction had 7 bases not matched to a gene; V was cut back by 4 bases and J by 2 bases. The CDR3 DNA reads as TGTGCCAGCTCACGGCTAGGACAGGGGAACACAGATACGCAGTATTTT. Translation gives CASSRLGQGNTDTQYF.

The rearrangement links TRBV7-9 to TRBJ1-1, with D possibly matching TRBD1 (6 bases). CDR3 size: 15 residues. Trimming shortened V by 1 base and J by 2 bases, and 11 bases separated the two germline ends. Per the germline V gene, CDR1 is SEHNR and CDR2 is FQNEAQ (reference sequence). This chain's CDR3 is CASSLEWGRNTEAFF. Written as DNA, the CDR3 is TGTGCCAGCAGCTTAGAGTGGGGGCGAAACACTGAAGCTTTCTTT.

V and J are TRBV18 and TRBJ2-3; maybe TRBD2 (6 bases). V shed 4 bases and J shed 2 bases, with 7 bases lying between them. Germline assignment: CDR1 KGHSH and CDR2 LQKENI. The CDR3 totals 13 residues. For the CDR3, the DNA is TGTGCCAGCTCACGGGGACTCACAGATACGCAGTATTTT. Translating gives CASSRGLTDTQYF.

V gene TRBV12-3 or TRBV12-4 combines with J gene TRBJ2-7; D uncertain. The CDR3 loop spans 12 amino acids. Deletions cut 4 bases from V and 7 bases from J, with 11 bases between. This chain's CDR3 is CASSSASWEQYF. The CDR3, as DNA: TGTGCCAGCAGTTCTGCGTCTTGGGAGCAGTACTTC.

This clone was seen more than once but under ten times. The chain employs TRBV6-5 and TRBJ2-2; 8 bases fit TRBD1. This CDR3 is built from 12 residues. CDR1 MNHEY and CDR2 SVGAGI come from the germline V gene. J was trimmed by 7 bases and V by 6 bases; bases with no gene match: 1. CDR3 in DNA: TGTGCCAGCAGACAGGGGGACGGGGAGCTGTTTTTT. Protein sequence: CASRQGDGELFF.

This chain joins TRBV7-8 and TRBJ2-7; 7 nucleotides line up with TRBD2. The CDR3 extends over 14 amino acids. Losses at the gene ends were 5 bases for V and 3 bases for J; bases not matched to a gene: 7. Germline-derived CDR1 and CDR2 are SGHVS and FQNEAQ. CDR3: CASSPQGLSYEQYF. The DNA of the CDR3 is TGTGCCAGCAGCCCGCAGGGACTAAGCTACGAGCAGTACTTC.

The chain's CDR3 is CASSLRSGLGYEQYF. The CDR3 DNA reads TGTGCCAGCAGCTTGCGCAGCGGACTAGGATACGAGCAGTACTTC. The rearrangement joins TRBV7-2 to TRBJ2-7; 7 bases line up with TRBD2. The CDR3 runs to 15 residues. The trim removed 3 bases at V and 4 bases at J, leaving 9 bases unmatched. Germline-derived CDR1 and CDR2 are SGHTA and FQGNSA.

The CDR3 loop is CASSLPTKAGAEGYNEQFF. The CDR3 nucleotides are TGTGCCAGCAGCTTACCGACTAAGGCAGGGGCCGAGGGATACAATGAGCAGTTCTTC. The chain has TRBV7-9 and TRBJ2-1; possibly TRBD1 for D (6 bases). This CDR3 region has 19 residues. Germline V gene lookup returns CDR1 SEHNR and CDR2 FQNEAQ (reference sequence). The V gene lost 2 bases and the J gene lost 4 bases, with 24 bases spanning the gap.

The gene calls are TRBV5-1 and TRBJ1-4, with D possibly TRBD1 on 5 matching bases. The CDR3 has 14 amino acids. Germline CDR1 reads SGHRS; CDR2 reads YFSETQ. Trimming pared 3 bases from V and 7 bases from J, leaving 13 bases between. CDR3 nucleotide sequence: TGCGCCAGCAGCTCGGGGGACCCAAGTGAAAAACTGTTTTTT. It translates to CASSSGDPSEKLFF.

The sample holds a few counts of this clone. This chain connects TRBV3-1 (or the pseudogene TRBV3-2) to TRBJ2-3, with D possibly being TRBD1 (6 bases). V lost 5 bases to trimming and J lost 0 bases, with 12 bases between them. The CDR3 has 15 amino acids. CDR1 and CDR2 from the germline V gene are LGHDT and YNNKEL (reference sequence). The CDR3 spells CASSAGTSSTDTQYF. As DNA, the CDR3 is TGTGCCAGCAGCGCCGGGACATCGAGCACAGATACGCAGTATTTT.

The count of this clone is one. This chain connects TRBV2 to TRBJ1-2; the match to TRBD1 covers 7 bases. Germline V gene data show CDR1 as SNHLY and CDR2 as FYNNEI. Trimming cost V 8 bases and J 5 bases; bases outside gene matches: 11. The CDR3 consists of 14 residues. In nucleotides, the CDR3 is TGTGCCAGCGGGCTTCCGGGACAGAGTTATGGCTACACCTTC. Its translation is CASGLPGQSYGYTF.

This clone appeared a single time. The chain has TRBV28 and TRBJ2-7, with 10 bases aligning to TRBD1. The CDR3 is made up of 18 amino acids. CDR1 and CDR2 from the germline V gene are MDHEN and SYDVKM. The trim removed 2 bases at V and 6 bases at J, leaving 16 bases unmatched. The CDR3 DNA reads TGTGCCAGCAGTTTAATCACTATTGGCGGACAGGGGGTGGGCGAGCAGTACTTC. Translation: CASSLITIGGQGVGEQYF.

The chain links TRBV18 to TRBJ2-5; TRBD1 aligns across 7 bases. J was trimmed by 5 bases and V by 4 bases; bases with no gene match: 19. The CDR3 sequence is 18 residues long. Germline CDR1 is KGHSH and CDR2 is LQKENI. Here the CDR3 DNA reads TGTGCCAGCTCACAACGAATGGCGACAGGGACCTGGAGGGAGACCCAGTACTTC. It encodes CASSQRMATGTWRETQYF.

The chain is built from TRBV6-6 and TRBJ1-6; no definite D call. Germline assignment: CDR1 MNHNY and CDR2 SVGAGI (reference sequence). Between the trimmed V and J ends, which lost 2 bases and 0 bases, there was a span of 8 bases. The CDR3 loop spans 16 amino acids. CDR3 DNA sequence: TGTGCCAGCAGTTACGAGCGGAGCTCCTATAATTCACCCCTCCACTTT. It yields the protein CASSYERSSYNSPLHF.